This T cell receptor beta chain was identified during a study of T cells in Graves' hyperthyroidism and ophthalmopathy (dated by TCRdb to about 2019). For the study in its entirety: Peripheral blood samples were taken at the time of initial diagnosis, prior to any treatment. A discovery cohort of approximately 100 patients, fewer than 50 with Graves' ophthalmopathy and about 58 with stable Graves' hyperthyroidism, was used to find distinguishing TCR V-J signatures. Whether ophthalmopathy could be predicted prospectively was tested in an independent validation cohort made up of roughly 19 hyperthyroidism patients plus 17 patients who later progressed to ophthalmopathy. The 85 to 100 discovery patients were randomly split 7:3 into training and test sets. In addition, the study compared T-cell repertoires in thyroid tissue and in blood from about six Graves' hyperthyroidism patients. After blood sampling, hyperthyroidism patients were treated with methimazole at a starting dose of 30 mg daily, and ophthalmopathy patients were treated with high-dose intravenous methylprednisolone. The paper reports TCR Vbeta CDR3 sequencing of about 140 peripheral blood samples: approximately 41 ophthalmopathy, under 80 hyperthyroidism and around 17 progressor patients.

Graves' hyperthyroidism was defined as stable when no progression to ophthalmopathy occurred over 18 months of follow-up. Hyperthyroidism patients were aged 18 to 65 years and newly diagnosed, with disease duration of less than 2 months. Exclusion was applied to patients with uncontrolled infections, other autoimmune diseases, pregnancy or lactation. Clinical symptoms, serum thyroxine and TRAb, thyroid ultrasound, and orbital computed tomography formed the basis for the diagnoses. Ficoll-Paque density gradient centrifugation was used to isolate PBMCs from 8 to 10 ml of fresh peripheral blood. Total RNA was extracted with Trizol reagent, and quality was checked on an Agilent 2100 Bioanalyzer. Study-level results and caveats: Most expanded thyroid clonotypes (frequency above 0.001) were also detected in blood, a finding suggesting that blood repertoires may reflect thyroid immune responses. In validation, the model predicted progression to ophthalmopathy with approximately 69% sensitivity and approximately 72% specificity, a median of about six months before onset. Sample size was not statistically predetermined, and investigators were not blinded to group allocation. A 13 V-J signature model separated ophthalmopathy from stable hyperthyroidism, with approximately 86% sensitivity and roughly 84% specificity in cross-validation and 80%/75% in testing.

In regard to this clonotype: Its specific antigen is unknown. No quality values exist for individual bases; no much larger clone is one base distant.

From the cysteine through the phenylalanine, the CDR3 covers 16 amino acids. Left in the record is the CDR3 DNA by itself, 48 bases read in frame from the first base. The germline V gene sets CDR1 to ENHRY and CDR2 to SYGVKD. Trimming at the junction amounts to 4 bases on V and 2 bases on J, and the germline ends lie 14 bases apart. The TCR beta CDR3 regions were amplified from the RNA transcripts. The first round of RT-PCR for the TCR CDR3 was performed with the HTBI primer set and the Qiagen OneStep RT-PCR kit. A second multiplex PCR round built the libraries, followed by size selection and purification. Paired-end sequencing of the libraries was performed with 100 bp reads on an Illumina HiSeq2000. The original methods were these. Raw data were processed with SOAPnuke, discarding reads with adapters, uncalled bases, mean Phred below 15, or no exact constant-primer or identifier match. COPE v1.2.5 was used to merge the high-quality paired reads, and each unique nucleotide sequence was defined as a clonotype. MiTCR v1.1 was used to align the clonotypes against IMGT TRBV, TRBD and TRBJ reference segments. The analysis was restricted to V-J combinations with a frequency above 0.0001, which together covered around 99% of the repertoires. The TCS score was defined as the ratio of F50 (clonal expansion) to E x V (chaos), calculated using BLOSUM62-based TCRdist between CDR3 peptides within each V-J. Welch's t-statistics and random forest reduced roughly 500 V-J features to 10 to 15, which were used in a naive Bayes classifier (R e1071). The public reads were run again by TCRdb, first through fastp at Q25 and then through MiXCR, and only productive beta chains were kept. CDR3 protein duplicates are merged, each entry listing the most common genes and DNA. The V and J calls were not made by the authors but by TCRdb's processing. For this sample the table gives around 520,000 distinct CDR3 sequences, of which around 15% were detected only once. The ten largest clones capture approximately 15% of the sample.

The source of this sequence is a woman aged 40 to 50 with Graves' hyperthyroidism. Sequencing used blood. Recombination joined TRBV10-3 with TRBJ2-2, and possibly TRBD1, on 6 matching bases. The sequenced DNA: TGTGCCATCAGTGTGTCGGCAGGGGATAACACCGGGGAGCTGTTTTTT. Its translation is CAISVSAGDNTGELFF.